This T cell receptor beta chain was observed in a study of circulating tumor DNA in untreated peripheral T-cell lymphoma. Looked up from germline, CDR1 is MNHGY and CDR2 is SAAAGT. The CDR3 contains 18 residues. Trimming took 3 bases from V and 4 from J; bases not matched to a gene: 14. This tumor tissue came from a pretreatment baseline collection. Some clones are missing from TCRdb's copy, which holds only in-frame ones; the method was immunoSEQ multiplex PCR. The sample lists approximately 8,900 clones, roughly four fifths occurring once. The TCR comes from a human donor with peripheral T-cell lymphoma. The sequenced sample was tumor tissue. The chain employs TRBV6-8 and TRBJ2-3; 9 bases match TRBD1. DNA for the CDR3: TGTGCCAGCAGTTATTCAAAGGAGACAGGGGGGGCGGCAGATACGCAGTATTTT. This sequence encodes CASSYSKETGGAADTQYF.